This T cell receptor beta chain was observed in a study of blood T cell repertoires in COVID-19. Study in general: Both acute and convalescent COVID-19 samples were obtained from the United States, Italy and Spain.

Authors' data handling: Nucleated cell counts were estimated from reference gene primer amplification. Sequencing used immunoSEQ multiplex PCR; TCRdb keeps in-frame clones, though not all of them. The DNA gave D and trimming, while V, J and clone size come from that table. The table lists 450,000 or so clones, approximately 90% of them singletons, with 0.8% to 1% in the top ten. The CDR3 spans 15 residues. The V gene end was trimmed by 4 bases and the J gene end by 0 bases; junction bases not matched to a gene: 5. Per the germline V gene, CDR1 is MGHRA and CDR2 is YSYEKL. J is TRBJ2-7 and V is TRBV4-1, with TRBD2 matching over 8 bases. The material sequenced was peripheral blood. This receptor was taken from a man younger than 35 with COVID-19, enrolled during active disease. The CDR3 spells CASSRAGDSSYEQYF. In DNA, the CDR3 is TGCGCCAGCAGCCGAGCGGGAGACTCCTCCTACGAGCAGTACTTC.